These T cell receptor beta chains were read from a single sample in a study of blood T cell repertoires in COVID-19. Clones were read by immunoSEQ multiplex PCR, and TCRdb kept only the in-frame ones, dropping some. This table has about 260,000 clones, approximately 90% appearing once. The sample taken for sequencing was peripheral blood. The receptors here all came from a woman in her 40s with acute or convalescent COVID-19. The CDR3 runs from the conserved cysteine through the conserved F or W. A D gene is named only where the DNA matches it firmly. Size is stated for part of the rows, as once, few or many counts, or as a class when the clone is expanded.

D gene: .
clone size: .
V gene: TRBV19
J gene: TRBJ1-5
CDR3 protein: CASHVAGLNQPQHF
CDR3 DNA: TGTGCCAGTCATGTGGCAGGGCTAAATCAGCCCCAGCATTTT

D gene: .
clone size: .
V gene: TRBV20-1
J gene: TRBJ1-4
CDR3 protein: CSASGGEKLFF
CDR3 DNA: TGCAGTGCCTCCGGGGGGGAAAAACTGTTTTTT

D gene: TRBD1
clone size: .
V gene: TRBV11-1
J gene: TRBJ1-1
CDR3 protein: CASRPGTGGMNTEAFF
CDR3 DNA: TGTGCCAGCAGGCCCGGGACAGGGGGAATGAACACTGAAGCTTTCTTT

D gene: TRBD1
clone size: .
V gene: TRBV18
J gene: TRBJ1-3
CDR3 protein: CASQQDRGRGGSGNTIYF
CDR3 DNA: TGTGCCAGCCAGCAGGACAGGGGGCGAGGGGGCTCTGGAAACACCATATATTTT

D gene: .
clone size: .
V gene: TRBV11-2
J gene: TRBJ1-5
CDR3 protein: CASSLDLGVQPQHF
CDR3 DNA: TGTGCCAGCAGCTTAGATCTCGGGGTTCAGCCCCAGCATTTT

D gene: TRBD1
clone size: .
V gene: TRBV28
J gene: TRBJ1-2
CDR3 protein: CASSTPGTGSNYGYTF
CDR3 DNA: TGTGCCAGCAGTACTCCCGGGACAGGATCTAACTATGGCTACACCTTC

D gene: TRBD1
clone size: .
V gene: TRBV4-1
J gene: TRBJ1-6
CDR3 protein: CASSQPGQGMNSPLHF
CDR3 DNA: TGCGCCAGCAGCCAGCCGGGACAGGGAATGAATTCACCCCTCCACTTT

D gene: TRBD2
clone size: .
V gene: TRBV3-1/TRBV3-2
J gene: TRBJ2-4
CDR3 protein: CASSQRSSGPIKYF
CDR3 DNA: TGTGCCAGCAGCCAGAGATCTAGCGGACCTATAAAGTACTTC

D gene: .
clone size: once
V gene: TRBV28
J gene: TRBJ2-6
CDR3 protein: CASSRNRVSGANVLTF
CDR3 DNA: TGTGCCAGCAGTCGGAACAGGGTTTCTGGGGCCAACGTCCTGACTTTC

D gene: TRBD2
clone size: .
V gene: TRBV11-1
J gene: TRBJ2-1
CDR3 protein: CASSGGDSYNEQFF
CDR3 DNA: TGTGCCAGCAGCGGGGGGGACTCCTACAATGAGCAGTTCTTC

D gene: TRBD1
clone size: .
V gene: TRBV11-2
J gene: TRBJ2-3
CDR3 protein: CASSQPTGGFSDTQYF
CDR3 DNA: TGTGCCAGCAGCCAACCGACAGGGGGGTTTTCAGATACGCAGTATTTT

D gene: TRBD1
clone size: .
V gene: TRBV6-5
J gene: TRBJ1-2
CDR3 protein: CASSTGQQGIYGYTF
CDR3 DNA: TGTGCCAGCAGCACAGGCCAACAGGGGATCTATGGCTACACCTTC

D gene: TRBD1
clone size: .
V gene: TRBV7-9
J gene: TRBJ1-4
CDR3 protein: CASSLGQGVGEKLFF
CDR3 DNA: TGTGCCAGCAGCTTAGGTCAGGGGGTTGGGGAAAAACTGTTTTTT

D gene: TRBD1
clone size: .
V gene: TRBV19
J gene: TRBJ1-2
CDR3 protein: CASSLDRDYGYTF
CDR3 DNA: TGTGCCAGTAGTTTGGACAGGGACTATGGCTACACCTTC